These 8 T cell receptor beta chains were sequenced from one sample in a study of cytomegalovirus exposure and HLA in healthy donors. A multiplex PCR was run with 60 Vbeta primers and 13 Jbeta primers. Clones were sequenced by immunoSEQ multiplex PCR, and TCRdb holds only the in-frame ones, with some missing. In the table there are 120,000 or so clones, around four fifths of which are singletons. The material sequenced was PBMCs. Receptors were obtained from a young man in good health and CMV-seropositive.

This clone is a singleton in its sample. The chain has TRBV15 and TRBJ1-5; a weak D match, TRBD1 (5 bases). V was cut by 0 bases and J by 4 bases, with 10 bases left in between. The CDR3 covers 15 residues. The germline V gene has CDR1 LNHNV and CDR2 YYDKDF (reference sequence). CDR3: CATSRERTINQPQHF. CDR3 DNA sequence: TGTGCCACCAGCAGAGAAAGGACAATTAATCAGCCCCAGCATTTT.

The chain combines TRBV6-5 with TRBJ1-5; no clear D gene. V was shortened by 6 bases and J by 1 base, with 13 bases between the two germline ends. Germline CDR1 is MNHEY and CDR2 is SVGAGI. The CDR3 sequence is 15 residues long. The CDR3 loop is CASSPTRPSNQPQHF. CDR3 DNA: TGTGCCAGCAGCCCTACTCGTCCGAGCAATCAGCCCCAGCATTTT.

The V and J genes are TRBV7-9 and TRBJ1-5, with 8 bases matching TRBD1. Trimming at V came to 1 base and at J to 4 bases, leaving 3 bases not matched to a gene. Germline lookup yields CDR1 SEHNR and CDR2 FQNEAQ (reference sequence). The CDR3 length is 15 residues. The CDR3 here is CASSLDWTGNQPQHF. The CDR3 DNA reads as TGTGCCAGCAGCTTAGATTGGACAGGGAATCAGCCCCAGCATTTT. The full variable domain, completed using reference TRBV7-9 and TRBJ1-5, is DTGVSQNPRHKITKRGQNVTFRCDPISEHNRLYWYRQTLGQGPEFLTYFQNEAQLEKSRLLSDRFSAERPKGSFSTLEIQRTEQGDSAMYLCASSLDWTGNQPQHFGDGTRLSIL.

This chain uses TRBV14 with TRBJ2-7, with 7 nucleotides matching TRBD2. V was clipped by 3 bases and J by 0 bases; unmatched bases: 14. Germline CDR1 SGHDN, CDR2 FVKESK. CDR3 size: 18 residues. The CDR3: CASSHWPSGGFVSYEQYF. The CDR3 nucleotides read TGTGCCAGCAGCCACTGGCCTAGCGGCGGATTTGTCTCCTACGAGCAGTACTTC.

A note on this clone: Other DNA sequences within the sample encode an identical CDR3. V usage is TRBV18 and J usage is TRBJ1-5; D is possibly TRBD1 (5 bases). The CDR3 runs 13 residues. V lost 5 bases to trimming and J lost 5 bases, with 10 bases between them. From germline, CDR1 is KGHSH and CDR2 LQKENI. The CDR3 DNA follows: TGTGCCAGCTCAGGCGGCAGGGATCAGCCCCAGCATTTT. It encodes CASSGGRDQPQHF.

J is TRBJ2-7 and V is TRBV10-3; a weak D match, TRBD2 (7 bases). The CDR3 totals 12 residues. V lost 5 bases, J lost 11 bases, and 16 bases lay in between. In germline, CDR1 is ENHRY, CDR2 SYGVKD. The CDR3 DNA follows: TGTGCCATCAGTCCTGGATGGGGGGGCGAGTACTTC. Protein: CAISPGWGGEYF.

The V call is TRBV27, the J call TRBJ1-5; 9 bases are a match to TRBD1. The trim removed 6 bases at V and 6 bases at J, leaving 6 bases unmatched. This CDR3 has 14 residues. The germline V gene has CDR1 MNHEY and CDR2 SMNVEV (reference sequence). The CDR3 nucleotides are TGTGCCAGCAGAACAGGGGGCTCCGCTCAGCCCCAGCATTTT. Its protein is CASRTGGSAQPQHF.

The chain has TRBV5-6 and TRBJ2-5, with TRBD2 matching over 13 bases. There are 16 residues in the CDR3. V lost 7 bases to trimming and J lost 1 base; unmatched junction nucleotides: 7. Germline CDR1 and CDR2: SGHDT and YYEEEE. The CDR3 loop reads CASRWGLAGIQETQYF. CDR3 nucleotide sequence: TGTGCCAGCCGCTGGGGACTAGCGGGGATCCAAGAGACCCAGTACTTC.